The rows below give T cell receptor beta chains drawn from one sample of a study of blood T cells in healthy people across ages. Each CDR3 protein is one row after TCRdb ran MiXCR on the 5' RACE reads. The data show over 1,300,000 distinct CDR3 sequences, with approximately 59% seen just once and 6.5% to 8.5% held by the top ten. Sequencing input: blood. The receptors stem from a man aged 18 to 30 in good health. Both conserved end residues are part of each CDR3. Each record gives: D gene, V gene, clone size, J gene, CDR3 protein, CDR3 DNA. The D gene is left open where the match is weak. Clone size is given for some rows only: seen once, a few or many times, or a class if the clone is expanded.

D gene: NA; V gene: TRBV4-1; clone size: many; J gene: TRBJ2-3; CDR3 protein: CASSPTGDTQYF; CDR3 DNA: TGCGCCAGCAGCCCCACCGGAGATACGCAGTATTTT
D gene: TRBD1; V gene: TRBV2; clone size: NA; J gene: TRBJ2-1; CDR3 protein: CASSQTGTGVNEQFF; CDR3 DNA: TGTGCCAGCAGTCAAACCGGGACAGGGGTGAATGAGCAGTTCTTC
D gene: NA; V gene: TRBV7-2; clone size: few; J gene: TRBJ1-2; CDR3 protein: CASSWSHNYGYTF; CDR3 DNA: TGTGCCAGCAGCTGGTCTCACAACTATGGCTACACCTTC
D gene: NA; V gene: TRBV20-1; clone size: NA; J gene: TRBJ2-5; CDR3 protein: CSARDRVGAGQETQYF; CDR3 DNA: TGCAGTGCTAGAGATCGGGTAGGGGCCGGGCAAGAGACCCAGTACTTC
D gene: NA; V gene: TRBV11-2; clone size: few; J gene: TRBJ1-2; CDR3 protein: CASSLGAGPYGYTF; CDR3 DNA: TGTGCCAGCAGCTTAGGGGCAGGGCCCTATGGCTACACCTTC
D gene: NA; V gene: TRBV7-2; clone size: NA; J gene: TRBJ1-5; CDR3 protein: CASSFAPEGGQPQHF; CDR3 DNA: TGTGCCAGCAGCTTCGCCCCCGAGGGTGGTCAGCCCCAGCATTTT
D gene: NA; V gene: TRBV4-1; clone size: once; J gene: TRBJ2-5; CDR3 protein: CASSQDPGVETQYF; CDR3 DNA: TGCGCCAGCAGCCAAGACCCGGGGGTAGAGACCCAGTACTTC
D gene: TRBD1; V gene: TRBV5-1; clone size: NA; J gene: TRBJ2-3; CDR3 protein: CASRAGTANLGTQYF; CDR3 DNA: TGCGCCAGCAGAGCCGGGACAGCGAATCTCGGTACGCAGTATTTT
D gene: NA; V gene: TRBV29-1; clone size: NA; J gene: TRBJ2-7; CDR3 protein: CSIERRPYEQYF; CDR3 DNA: TGCAGCATTGAGAGGCGTCCCTACGAGCAGTACTTC
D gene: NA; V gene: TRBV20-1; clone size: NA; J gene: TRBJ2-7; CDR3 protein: CSARPSYEQYF; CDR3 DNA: TGCAGTGCTCGACCCTCCTACGAGCAGTACTTC
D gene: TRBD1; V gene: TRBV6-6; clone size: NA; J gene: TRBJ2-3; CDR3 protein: CASSYVGQGANTQYF; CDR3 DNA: TGTGCCAGCAGTTACGTAGGACAGGGGGCTAATACGCAGTATTTT
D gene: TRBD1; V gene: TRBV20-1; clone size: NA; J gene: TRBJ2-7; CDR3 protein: CSARPVRGPVYEQYF; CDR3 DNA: TGCAGTGCTAGACCTGTAAGGGGGCCAGTCTACGAGCAGTACTTC
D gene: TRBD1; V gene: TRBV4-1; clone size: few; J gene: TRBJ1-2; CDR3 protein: CASSQLGQKKTNYGYTF; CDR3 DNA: TGCGCCAGCAGCCAACTGGGACAGAAAAAGACTAACTATGGCTACACCTTC
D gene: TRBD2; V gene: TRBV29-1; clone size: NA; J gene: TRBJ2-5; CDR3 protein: CSVEDRRERGETQYF; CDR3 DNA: TGCAGCGTTGAAGATCGGCGGGAGAGGGGTGAGACCCAGTACTTC
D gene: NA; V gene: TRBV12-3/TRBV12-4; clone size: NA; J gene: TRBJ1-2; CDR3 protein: CASSSAVKALYGYTF; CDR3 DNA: TGTGCCAGCAGTTCTGCCGTGAAGGCCCTCTATGGCTACACCTTC
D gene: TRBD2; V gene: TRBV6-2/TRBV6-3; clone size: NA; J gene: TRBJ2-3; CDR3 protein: CASRLAGPVRPDTQYF; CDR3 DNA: TGTGCCAGCAGACTAGCGGGACCCGTCCGGCCAGATACGCAGTATTTT
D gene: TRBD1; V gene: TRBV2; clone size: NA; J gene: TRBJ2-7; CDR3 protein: CASRTGTGSEQYF; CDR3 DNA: TGTGCCAGCAGGACCGGGACAGGGTCCGAGCAGTACTTC
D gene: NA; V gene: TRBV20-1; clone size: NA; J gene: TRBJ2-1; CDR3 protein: CSASPSLGQFF; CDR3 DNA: TGCAGTGCTAGTCCCTCTTTGGGGCAGTTCTTC
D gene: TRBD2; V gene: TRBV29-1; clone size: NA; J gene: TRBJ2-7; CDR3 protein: CSVALGLAAYEQYF; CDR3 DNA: TGCAGCGTTGCGTTGGGACTAGCGGCTTACGAGCAGTACTTC
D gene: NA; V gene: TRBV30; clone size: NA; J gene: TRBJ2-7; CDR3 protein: CALSQGSGYNEQYF; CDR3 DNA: TGTGCCCTTTCTCAGGGATCGGGGTACAATGAGCAGTACTTC
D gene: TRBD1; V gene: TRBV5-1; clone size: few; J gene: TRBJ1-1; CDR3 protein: CASSLVRGDTEAFF; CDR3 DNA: TGCGCCAGCAGCTTGGTCAGGGGGGACACTGAAGCTTTCTTT
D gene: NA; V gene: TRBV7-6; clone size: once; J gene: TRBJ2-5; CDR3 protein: CASSLANPAIQETQYF; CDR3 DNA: TGTGCCAGCAGCTTAGCGAATCCAGCGATCCAAGAGACCCAGTACTTC
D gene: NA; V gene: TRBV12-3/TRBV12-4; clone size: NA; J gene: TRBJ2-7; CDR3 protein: CASRRSSYEQYF; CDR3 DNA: TGTGCCAGCAGAAGGAGCTCCTACGAGCAGTACTTC
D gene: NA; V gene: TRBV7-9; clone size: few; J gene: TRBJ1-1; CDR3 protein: CASSPSWNTEAFF; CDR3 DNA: TGTGCCAGCAGCCCTTCTTGGAACACTGAAGCTTTCTTT
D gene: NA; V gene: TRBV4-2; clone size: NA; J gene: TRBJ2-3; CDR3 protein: CASSPQVGGWADTQYF; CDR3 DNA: TGTGCCAGCAGCCCCCAGGTGGGGGGATGGGCAGATACGCAGTATTTT
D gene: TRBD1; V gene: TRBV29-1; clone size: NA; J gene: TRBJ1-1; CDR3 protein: CSVWDRGNTEAFF; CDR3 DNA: TGCAGCGTGTGGGACAGGGGAAACACTGAAGCTTTCTTT
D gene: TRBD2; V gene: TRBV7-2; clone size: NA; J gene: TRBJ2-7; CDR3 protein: CASSLTRTLADEQYF; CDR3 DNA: TGTGCCAGCAGCTTGACCCGTACCCTAGCGGACGAGCAGTACTTC
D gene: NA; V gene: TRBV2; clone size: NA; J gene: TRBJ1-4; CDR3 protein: CASRDPNEKLFF; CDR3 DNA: TGTGCCAGCAGGGACCCTAATGAAAAACTGTTTTTT
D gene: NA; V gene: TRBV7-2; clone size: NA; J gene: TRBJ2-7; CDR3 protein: CACSLVPGAGDYEQYF; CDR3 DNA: TGTGCCTGCAGCTTAGTCCCGGGGGCAGGGGACTACGAGCAGTACTTC
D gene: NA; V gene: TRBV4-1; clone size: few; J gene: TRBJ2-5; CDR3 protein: CASSQGRGAAETQYF; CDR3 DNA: TGCGCCAGCAGCCAAGGGAGGGGCGCAGCGGAGACCCAGTACTTC
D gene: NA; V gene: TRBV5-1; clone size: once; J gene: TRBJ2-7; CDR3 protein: CASSLDPRASDYEQYF; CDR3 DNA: TGCGCCAGCAGCTTGGACCCAAGGGCATCTGACTACGAGCAGTACTTC
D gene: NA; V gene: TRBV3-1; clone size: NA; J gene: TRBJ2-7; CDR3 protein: CASSQETGLSYEQYF; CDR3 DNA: TGTGCCAGCAGCCAAGAAACAGGGCTCTCCTACGAGCAGTACTTC